This T cell receptor beta chain appears in the sequencing data of a study of blood T cell repertoires in COVID-19. Clones were read by immunoSEQ multiplex PCR, and TCRdb kept only the in-frame ones, dropping some. The table shows 85,000 to 100,000 clones, with about 90% occurring only once. Germline V CDR1 and CDR2: MNHNS, SASEGT. The germline V and J ends were trimmed by 3 bases and 3 bases, with 14 bases remaining between them. The CDR3 runs to 15 residues. The V gene is TRBV6-1, the J gene TRBJ1-1; the D gene is possibly TRBD1 (5 bases). The source is a man aged 50 or older with COVID-19, enrolled during active disease. Sequencing used peripheral blood. The CDR3 spells CASSEQGIVHTEAFF. The CDR3 DNA sequence: TGTGCCAGCAGTGAGCAGGGTATCGTGCACACTGAAGCTTTCTTT.